This T cell receptor (beta chain) was documented in a study of blood T cell repertoires in COVID-19. Background on the study: Acute and convalescent COVID-19 samples came from the United States, Italy and Spain. T cells, B-cell-depleted T cells, or PBMCs provided the cDNA or gDNA that served as material.

Assay used: immunoSEQ multiplex PCR; TCRdb lists only in-frame clones, some missing. The sample records about 180,000 clones, about 88% being singletons. V shed 0 bases and J 3 bases; nucleotides not matched to a gene: 7. The CDR3 loop spans 17 amino acids. Germline CDR1 and CDR2: SGDLS and YYNGEE. Sequencing was performed on peripheral blood. The rearrangement links TRBV9 to TRBJ2-1, with 9 bases fitting TRBD2. The receptor was derived from a woman between 25 and 40 years old with active or convalescent COVID-19. The CDR3 sequence: CASSVATTSGVYNEQFF. In nucleotides, the CDR3 is TGTGCCAGCAGCGTAGCTACGACTAGCGGAGTCTACAATGAGCAGTTCTTC. The full variable domain, completed using reference TRBV9 and TRBJ2-1, is DSGVTQTPKHLITATGQRVTLRCSPRSGDLSVYWYQQSLDQGLQFLIQYYNGEERAKGNILERFSAQQFPDLHSELNLSSLELGDSALYFCASSVATTSGVYNEQFFGPGTRLTVL.